This section outlines one T cell receptor beta chain sequence together with its context. The sample belongs to a study of T cells after yellow fever vaccination. On the study more broadly: With SMART-Seq v4 Ultra Low Input, the fractions containing low cell numbers were prepared.

One entry per CDR3 protein, called by TCRdb with MiXCR from the 5' RACE reads. The table has about 170,000 distinct CDR3 sequences, 11% seen once. V was pared by 5 bases and J by 9 bases, with 13 bases between. CDR3 length: 13 amino acids. CDR1 and CDR2 from the germline V gene are SGHAT and FQNNGV. Sequencing used CD8+ T cells sorted from PBMCs, obtained 15 days after the yellow fever booster vaccination. This clonotype was obtained from a man between 18 and 29 years old who received the YFV17D yellow fever vaccine. The rearrangement uses TRBV11-2 and TRBJ2-2, with D unclear. The CDR3 DNA follows: TGTGCCAGCAGCCGGACGGATGTACGGGAGCTGTTTTTT. Translation: CASSRTDVRELFF.